The sample holds a few counts of the clone carrying this T cell receptor (beta chain). Living in about 25 US areas, the participants were between roughly 18 and 90 years of age. Authors' processing steps: Reference gene primer amplification yielded estimated nucleated cell counts. TCRdb keeps only in-frame clones here, not all; method: immunoSEQ multiplex PCR. V and J calls and clone size are copied from that table; D and trimming were computed from the DNA. The sample yields a few hundred thousand clones, roughly 80% seen once. The CDR3 is 14 residues long. The trim removed 7 bases at V and 7 bases at J, leaving 5 bases unmatched. The germline V gene encodes CDR1 SNHLY and CDR2 FYNNEI. The entry originates in a study of blood T cell repertoires in COVID-19. At the level of the study: Italy, Spain and the United States were the sources of the convalescent and acute COVID-19 samples. In each case, the material was cDNA or gDNA derived from T cells, B-cell-depleted T cells, or PBMCs.

The V and J genes are TRBV2 and TRBJ1-4, with 11 bases aligning to TRBD1. The receptor was isolated from a woman aged 50 to 65 who had recovered from COVID-19. Material: PBMCs or T cells enriched from blood (not recorded which). The CDR3 DNA reads as TGTGCCAGCACTATAGGGACAGGGGGTGAAAAACTGTTTTTT. Amino acid sequence: CASTIGTGGEKLFF.